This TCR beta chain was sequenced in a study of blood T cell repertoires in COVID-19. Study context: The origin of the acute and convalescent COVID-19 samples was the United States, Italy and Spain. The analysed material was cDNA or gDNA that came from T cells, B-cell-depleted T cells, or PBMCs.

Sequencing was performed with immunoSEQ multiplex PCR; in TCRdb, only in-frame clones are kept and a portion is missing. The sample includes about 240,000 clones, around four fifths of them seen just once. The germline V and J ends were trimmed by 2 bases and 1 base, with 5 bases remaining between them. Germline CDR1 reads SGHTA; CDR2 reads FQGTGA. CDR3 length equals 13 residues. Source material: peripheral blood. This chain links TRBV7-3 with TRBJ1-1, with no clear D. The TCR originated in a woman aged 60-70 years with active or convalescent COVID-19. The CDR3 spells CASSLSQNTEAFF. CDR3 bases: TGTGCCAGCAGCTTATCCCAGAACACTGAAGCTTTCTTT.